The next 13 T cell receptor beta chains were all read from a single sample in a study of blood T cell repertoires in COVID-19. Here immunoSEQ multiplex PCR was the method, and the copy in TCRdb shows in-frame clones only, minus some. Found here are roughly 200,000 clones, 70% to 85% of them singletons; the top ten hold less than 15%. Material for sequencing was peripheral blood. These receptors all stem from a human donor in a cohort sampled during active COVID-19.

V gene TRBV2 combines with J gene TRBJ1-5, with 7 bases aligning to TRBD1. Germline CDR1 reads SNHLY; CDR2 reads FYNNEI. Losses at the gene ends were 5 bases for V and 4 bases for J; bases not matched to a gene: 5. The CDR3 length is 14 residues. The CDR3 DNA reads TGTGCCAGCAGTCACGACAGGGTAAATCAGCCCCAGCATTTT. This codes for CASSHDRVNQPQHF.

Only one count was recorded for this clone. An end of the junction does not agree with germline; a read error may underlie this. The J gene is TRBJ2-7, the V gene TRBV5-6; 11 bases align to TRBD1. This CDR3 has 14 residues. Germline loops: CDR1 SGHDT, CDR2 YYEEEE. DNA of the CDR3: TGTGCCAGCAGTTTGGGACAGGGGGCCTACGAGCAGTACTTC. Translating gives CASSLGQGAYEQYF.

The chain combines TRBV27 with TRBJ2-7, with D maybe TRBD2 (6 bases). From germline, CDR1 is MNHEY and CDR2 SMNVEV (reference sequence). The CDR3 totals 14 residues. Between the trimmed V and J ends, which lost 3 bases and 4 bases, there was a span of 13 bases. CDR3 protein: CASSFGAGLYEQYF. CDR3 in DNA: TGTGCCAGCAGTTTCGGAGCGGGTTTGTACGAGCAGTACTTC.

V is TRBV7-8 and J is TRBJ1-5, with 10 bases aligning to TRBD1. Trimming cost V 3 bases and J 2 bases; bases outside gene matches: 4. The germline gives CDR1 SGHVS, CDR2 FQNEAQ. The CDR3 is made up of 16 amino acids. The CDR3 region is CASSFGQGGGNQPQHF. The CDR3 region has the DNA TGTGCCAGCAGCTTCGGACAGGGGGGCGGCAATCAGCCCCAGCATTTT.

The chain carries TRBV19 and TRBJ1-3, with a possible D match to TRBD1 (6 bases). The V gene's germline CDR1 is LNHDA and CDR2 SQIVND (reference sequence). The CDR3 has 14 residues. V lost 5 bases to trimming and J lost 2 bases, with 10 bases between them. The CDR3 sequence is CASSSGVTGNTIYF. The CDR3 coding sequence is TGTGCCAGTAGTTCAGGGGTCACTGGAAACACCATATATTTT.

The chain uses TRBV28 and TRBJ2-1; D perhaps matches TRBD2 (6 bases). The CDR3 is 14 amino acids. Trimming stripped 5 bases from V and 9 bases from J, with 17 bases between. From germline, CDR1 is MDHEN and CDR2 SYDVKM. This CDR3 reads CASSPGRREREQFF. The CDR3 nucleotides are TGTGCCAGCAGTCCGGGCCGACGGGAGCGTGAGCAGTTCTTC. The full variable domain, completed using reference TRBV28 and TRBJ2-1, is DVKVTQSSRYLVKRTGEKVFLECVQDMDHENMFWYRQDPGLGLRLIYFSYDVKMKEKGDIPEGYSVSREKKERFSLILESASTNQTSMYLCASSPGRREREQFFGPGTRLTVL.

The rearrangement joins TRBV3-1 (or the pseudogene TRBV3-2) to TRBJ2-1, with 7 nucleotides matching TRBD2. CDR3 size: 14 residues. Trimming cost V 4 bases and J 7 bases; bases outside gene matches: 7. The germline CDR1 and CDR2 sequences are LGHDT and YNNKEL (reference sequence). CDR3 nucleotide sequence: TGTGCCAGCAGCCTCCGGACTAGTGTAAATGAGCAGTTCTTC. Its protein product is CASSLRTSVNEQFF.

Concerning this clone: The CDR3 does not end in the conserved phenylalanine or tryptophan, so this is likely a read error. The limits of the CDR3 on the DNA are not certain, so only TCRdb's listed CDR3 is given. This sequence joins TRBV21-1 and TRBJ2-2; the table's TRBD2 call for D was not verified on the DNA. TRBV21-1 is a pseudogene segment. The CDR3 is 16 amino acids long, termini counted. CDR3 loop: CASPTSNGPPRLGAVC.

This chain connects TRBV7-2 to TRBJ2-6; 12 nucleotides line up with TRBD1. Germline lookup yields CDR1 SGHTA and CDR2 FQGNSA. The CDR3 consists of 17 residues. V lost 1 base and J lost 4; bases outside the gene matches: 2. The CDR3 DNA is TGTGCCAGCAGCTTAGGGGACAGGGGGCCAGGGGCCAACGTCCTGACTTTC. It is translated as CASSLGDRGPGANVLTF.

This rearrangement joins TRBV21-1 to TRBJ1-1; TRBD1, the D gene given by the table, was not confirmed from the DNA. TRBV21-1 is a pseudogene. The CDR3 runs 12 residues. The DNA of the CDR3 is TGTGCCAGCAGCGGCCGATCGACTGAAGCTTTCTTT. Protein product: CASSGRSTEAFF.

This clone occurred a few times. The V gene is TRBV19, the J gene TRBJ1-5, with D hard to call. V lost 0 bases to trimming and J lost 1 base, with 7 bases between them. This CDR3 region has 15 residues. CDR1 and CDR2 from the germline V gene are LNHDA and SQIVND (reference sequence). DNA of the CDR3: TGTGCCAGTAGTATAGATCATCCCAGCAATCAGCCCCAGCATTTT. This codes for CASSIDHPSNQPQHF.

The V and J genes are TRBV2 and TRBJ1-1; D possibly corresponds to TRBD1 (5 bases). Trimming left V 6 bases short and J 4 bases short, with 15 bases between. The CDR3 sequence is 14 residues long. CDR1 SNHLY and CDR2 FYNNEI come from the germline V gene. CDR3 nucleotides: TGTGCCAGCAGCGCCCAGGGCCCAACCACTGAAGCTTTCTTT. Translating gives CASSAQGPTTEAFF.

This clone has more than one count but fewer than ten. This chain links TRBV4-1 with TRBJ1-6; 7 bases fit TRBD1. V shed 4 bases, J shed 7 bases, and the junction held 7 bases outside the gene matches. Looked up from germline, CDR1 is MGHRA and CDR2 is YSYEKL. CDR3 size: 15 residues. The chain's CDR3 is CASSLMTGLNSPLHF. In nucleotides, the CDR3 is TGCGCCAGCAGCCTTATGACAGGGCTGAATTCACCCCTCCACTTT.